Described below is a single T cell receptor beta chain sequence and its context. The antigen it recognizes is unknown. No much larger clonotype is one base removed from it; base qualities were not supplied. This sample is part of a study of patients and donors after allogeneic stem cell transplantation (TCRdb year 2020). Library preparation was by RT-PCR. The instrument was a NextSeq 550. TCRdb ran its own pipeline on the public reads, namely fastp trimming at Q25 and MiXCR clone calling, and kept in-frame beta chains. Every CDR3 protein is listed once, alongside the most common genes and DNA of its rows. Here the sample has some 880,000 distinct CDR3 sequences; approximately 18% occur a single time. Around 5.5% of the sample lies in the top ten. The V end loses 7 bases and the J end loses 5 bases, and a stretch of 24 bases separates them. The CDR3 runs 16 residues from the cysteine to the phenylalanine. The kept DNA is CDR3 alone, 48 bases in frame from the first base. The CDR1 and CDR2 encoded by the germline V gene (reference sequence) are DFQATT and SNEGSKA.

In this chain, TRBV20-1 is recombined with TRBJ1-5, and perhaps TRBD1 as D gene, on 6 matching bases. The sequence came from a human donor who was either an allogeneic HSCT recipient or a stem cell or donor lymphocyte infusion donor (not recorded which). It is not recorded whose cells these are; they may come from a transplant donor. Specimen: blood, either unsorted or a sorted T cell fraction (not recorded which). The nucleotide sequence is TGCAGTGTTCTAAATGAGGGGGGATTTCAGGATCAGCCCCAGCATTTT. It specifies CSVLNEGGFQDQPQHF.